This TCR beta chain was identified in a study of regulatory T cells in long-lasting Graves disease. This clonotype occurred many times. As to time point: persistent/refractory GD, antithyroid drugs over 5 years with positive TRAb. PBMC RNA was the source of the TCR library. Combining iRepertoire HTBI primers with Arm-PCR of CDR3 regions, the authors built TCR beta libraries. TCRdb independently ran MiXCR on the multiplex PCR reads; one entry per CDR3 protein. The repertoire holds approximately 400,000 distinct CDR3 sequences, with about 25% as singletons. The receptor comes from a female donor with Graves disease. This specimen was peripheral blood mononuclear cells (PBMCs), taken when the disease was refractory, from a patient treated with antithyroid drugs.

As DNA, the CDR3 is TGTGCCAGCAGTTACGGGACAGGGGGCCTGGGTGGCTACACCTTC. Its protein product is CASSYGTGGLGGYTF. This chain joins TRBV6-5 and TRBJ1-2; the match to TRBD1 covers 12 bases. Germline V gives CDR1 MNHEY, CDR2 SVGAGI. Unmatched junction bases numbered 5, after V lost 2 bases and J lost 7 bases. The CDR3 is made up of 15 amino acids.